Shown below are 19 T cell receptor beta chains from a single sample sequenced in a study of CD8+CD57+ T cells in acquired aplastic anemia (dated by TCRdb to the late 2010s). Flow cytometry had shown CD8+CD57+ cell expansion in the patients selected for sequencing. The sample was run on an Illumina HiSeq 2000. Genomic DNA served as template for TCR beta VDJ combination and CDR3 sequence profiling. Using fastp trimming at Q25 and MiXCR clonotype assembly, TCRdb reanalyzed the public sequencing data and kept in-frame beta chains. Rows with one shared CDR3 protein collapse into an entry with the most common genes and DNA. The sample table records 300,000 or so distinct CDR3 sequences; roughly 59% of these occur just once. The ten top clones hold 1% to 1.5% of the sample. Material for sequencing was sorted CD4+, CD8+, or CD8+CD57+ T cells (not recorded which) from PBMCs. All receptors come from a human donor with aplastic anemia.

With regard to this clonotype: This likely comes from a read error, as the CDR3 has no conserved phenylalanine or tryptophan at its end. It is unclear where the CDR3 begins or ends on the DNA, so no DNA is shown, and the CDR3 is as TCRdb lists it. The gene calls are TRBV7-9 and TRBJ2-2; no DNA check was done on the table's D call, TRBD1. The CDR3 sequence runs 15 residues, both termini included. Per germline, CDR1 SEHNR and CDR2 FQNEAQ (reference sequence). CDR3: CASSESGPRTPGSGC.

The table lists this clonotype with many counts. The chain links TRBV29-1 to TRBJ1-1, with D maybe TRBD1 (6 bases). The CDR3 consists of 13 residues. The germline V and J ends were trimmed by 5 bases and 0 bases, with 10 bases remaining between them. Germline loops: CDR1 SQVTM, CDR2 ANQGSEA. This CDR3 reads CSVKGTLNTEAFF. In DNA, the CDR3 is TGCAGCGTTAAGGGGACATTGAACACTGAAGCTTTCTTT.

The chain is built from TRBV15 and TRBJ2-7; TRBD2 aligns across 7 bases. The CDR3 extends over 14 amino acids. From germline, CDR1 is LNHNV and CDR2 YYDKDF (reference sequence). Losses at the gene ends were 1 base for V and 2 bases for J; bases not matched to a gene: 2. The CDR3 loop is CATSRASGPYEQYF. The CDR3 DNA is TGTGCCACCAGCAGAGCTAGCGGTCCCTACGAGCAGTACTTC.

The rearrangement links TRBV29-1 to TRBJ2-7; 13 nucleotides line up with TRBD2. The junction had 14 bases not matched to a gene; V was cut back by 7 bases and J by 2 bases. In germline, CDR1 is SQVTM, CDR2 ANQGSEA. CDR3 length: 17 amino acids. The CDR3 coding sequence is TGCAGCGCGACTCCGGGACTAGCGGGAACTGGGCCCTACGAGCAGTACTTC. It encodes CSATPGLAGTGPYEQYF.

The rearrangement links TRBV14 to TRBJ2-7; D is perhaps TRBD2 (5 bases). This CDR3 comprises 13 residues. CDR1 SGHDN and CDR2 FVKESK come from the germline V gene. V shed 0 bases and J shed 7 bases, with 10 bases lying between them. The DNA of the CDR3 is TGTGCCAGCAGCCAAGAAATCCGGGGAGAGCAGTACTTC. It yields the protein CASSQEIRGEQYF.

At least ten counts were recorded for this clonotype. This chain links TRBV6-4 with TRBJ2-3; a possible D gene is TRBD2 (5 bases). This CDR3 is 15 amino acids long. The germline V gene encodes CDR1 MRHNA and CDR2 SNTAGT. The V gene lost 2 bases and the J gene lost 6 bases, with 15 bases spanning the gap. The CDR3 spells CASSDGRLAPDTQYF. DNA of the CDR3: TGTGCCAGCAGTGACGGGCGCCTAGCTCCCGATACGCAGTATTTT.

V usage is TRBV20-1 and J usage is TRBJ2-1; D could derive from TRBD1 or TRBD2 (5 bases each). CDR1 DFQATT and CDR2 SNEGSKA come from the germline V gene (reference sequence). This CDR3 has 14 residues. The V and J ends lost 6 bases and 7 bases respectively, with 19 bases between them. CDR3 protein: CSAPGSGPTNEQFF. The CDR3 DNA reads as TGCAGTGCCCCAGGGTCGGGGCCCACGAATGAGCAGTTCTTC.

The chain is built from TRBV24-1 and TRBJ2-3; 7 nucleotides align to TRBD2. The germline V gene encodes CDR1 KGHDR and CDR2 SFDVKD. V dropped 1 base and J dropped 2; count of bases not matched to a gene: 17. CDR3 length equals 20 residues. The CDR3 nucleotides are TGTGCCACCAGTGATTTAAGTACTAGCGAGACGAAAGTCCACACAGATACGCAGTATTTT. Its translation: CATSDLSTSETKVHTDTQYF.

The chain carries TRBV10-3 and TRBJ2-7, with D maybe TRBD1 (5 bases). Deletions cut 10 bases from V and 5 bases from J, with 24 bases between. The CDR3 runs to 15 residues. Germline V gene sequence: CDR1 ENHRY, CDR2 SYGVKD. The CDR3 DNA reads TGTGCCAGCAGCGACCCCAGGCAGGGCGGTGACGAGCAGTACTTC. Residues: CASSDPRQGGDEQYF.

This clonotype was seen at least ten times. The CDR3 spells CASSPQGANTEAFF. The CDR3 DNA follows: TGTGCCAGCAGTCCCCAGGGGGCGAACACTGAAGCTTTCTTT. The rearrangement links TRBV6-5 to TRBJ1-1; TRBD1 aligns across 8 bases. This CDR3 contains 14 residues. Germline V gene data show CDR1 as MNHEY and CDR2 as SVGAGI. V lost 5 bases, J lost 1 base, and 3 bases stayed unmatched.

This clonotype was seen a handful of times. V usage is TRBV6-1 and J usage is TRBJ2-7; weak D call: TRBD1 (5 bases). CDR3 length equals 16 residues. The V gene's germline CDR1 is MNHNS and CDR2 SASEGT. The germline V and J ends were trimmed by 6 bases and 2 bases, with 20 bases remaining between them. The CDR3 DNA reads as TGTGCCAGCAGCTTAACAGGTTTTACCGATCCCTACGAGCAGTACTTC. Its protein is CASSLTGFTDPYEQYF.

The chain is built from TRBV24-1 and TRBJ1-2; D gene unclear. This CDR3 has 13 amino acids. Germline-derived CDR1 and CDR2 are KGHDR and SFDVKD. Trimming removed 9 bases at V and 2 bases at J, with 12 bases between. This CDR3 reads CATEGGSNYGYTF. CDR3 nucleotide sequence: TGTGCCACCGAGGGCGGTTCCAACTATGGCTACACCTTC.

The J gene is TRBJ2-1, the V gene TRBV20-1; D may correspond to TRBD1 or TRBD2 (5 bases each). CDR1 DFQATT and CDR2 SNEGSKA come from the germline V gene (reference sequence). The CDR3 length is 16 residues. The V end lost 5 bases, the J end lost 2 bases, and 19 bases lay between the germline ends. CDR3 sequence: CSAGDGASPTYNEQFF. DNA of the CDR3: TGCAGTGCTGGGGACGGTGCGTCCCCCACCTACAATGAGCAGTTCTTC.

The chain has TRBV20-1 and TRBJ2-7; TRBD2 agrees at 14 bases. The V and J ends lost 1 base and 6 bases, in that order; junction bases with no gene match: 8. There are 16 residues in the CDR3. CDR1 and CDR2 from the germline V gene are DFQATT and SNEGSKA (reference sequence). CDR3 sequence reads: CSARVPGLAGVREQYF. In DNA, the CDR3 is TGCAGTGCTAGAGTCCCGGGACTAGCGGGAGTACGCGAGCAGTACTTC.

The chain carries TRBV10-3 and TRBJ2-3, with 10 bases aligning to TRBD2. From germline, CDR1 is ENHRY and CDR2 SYGVKD. V lost 6 bases to trimming and J lost 3 bases; unmatched junction nucleotides: 0. The CDR3 length is 13 residues. The chain's CDR3 is CAIRLAGTDTQYF. The CDR3 DNA reads TGTGCCATCAGACTAGCGGGGACAGATACGCAGTATTTT.

The V and J genes are TRBV7-9 and TRBJ2-3; 11 bases agree with TRBD2. Trimming removed 6 bases from V and 6 bases from J; junction bases left unmatched: 2. The CDR3 runs to 13 residues. Germline V lookup: CDR1 SEHNR, CDR2 FQNEAQ (reference sequence). The CDR3 DNA reads TGTGCCAGCAGACGACTAGCGGGGGATACGCAGTATTTT. Encoded protein: CASRRLAGDTQYF.

The rearrangement joins TRBV3-1 to TRBJ1-2; the D gene is possibly TRBD1 (5 bases). V was shortened by 5 bases and J by 2 bases, with 12 bases between the two germline ends. The CDR3 spans 14 residues. Germline values: CDR1 LGHDT, CDR2 YNNKEL (reference sequence). CDR3 region: CASSRGGENYGYTF. Here the CDR3 DNA reads TGTGCCAGCAGCAGGGGAGGGGAAAACTATGGCTACACCTTC.

The chain is built from TRBV10-3 and TRBJ2-3; perhaps TRBD1 as D (5 bases). There are 11 residues in the CDR3. V was shortened by 10 bases and J by 6 bases, with 11 bases between the two germline ends. Per germline, CDR1 ENHRY and CDR2 SYGVKD. In nucleotides, the CDR3 is TGTGCCACCTATGGGGCGGATACGCAGTATTTT. It encodes CATYGADTQYF.

The chain combines TRBV29-1 with TRBJ2-1; D is unresolved. Trimming pared 4 bases from V and 0 bases from J, leaving 10 bases between. Germline V lookup: CDR1 SQVTM, CDR2 ANQGSEA. The length of the CDR3 is 14 residues. The DNA of the CDR3 is TGCAGCGTTGCACAAGAGAGCTCCTACAATGAGCAGTTCTTC. Translated, it gives CSVAQESSYNEQFF.